This T cell receptor beta chain comes out of a study of cytomegalovirus exposure and HLA in healthy donors. With 1 base removed from V and 6 bases from J, the gap between germline ends came to 5 bases. This CDR3 comprises 11 residues. Germline V lookup: CDR1 DFQATT, CDR2 SNEGSKA (reference sequence). Amplification used 60 Vbeta primers and 13 Jbeta primers. Profiling relied on immunoSEQ multiplex PCR, and the TCRdb table lists in-frame clones only, not all of them. The table has fewer than 200,000 clones, about four fifths seen once. There are a few counts of this clone. Other DNA sequences in this sample translate to the same CDR3.

The source of this sequence is a man aged 30 to 39 in good health and CMV-seronegative. The chain couples TRBV20-1 to TRBJ2-3; no clear D gene. The specimen was PBMCs. The CDR3 is CSARAGDTQYF. For the CDR3, the DNA is TGCAGTGCTAGAGCCGGGGATACGCAGTATTTT.